Listed here are 32 T cell receptor beta chains from one sample, sequenced in a study of blood T cell repertoires in COVID-19. Data came from immunoSEQ multiplex PCR; TCRdb stores just in-frame clones and leaves some out. The sample yields approximately 410,000 clones, more than 80% seen once. The sample consisted of peripheral blood. All receptors come from a woman younger than 45 with active or convalescent COVID-19.

The chain joins TRBV2 to TRBJ1-1; D remains unclear. V shed 7 bases and J shed 2 bases, with 14 bases lying between them. The CDR3 runs to 14 residues. Germline-derived CDR1 and CDR2 are SNHLY and FYNNEI. CDR3 amino acids: CASTSPTDNTEAFF. As DNA, the CDR3 is TGTGCCAGCACCTCCCCTACAGATAACACTGAAGCTTTCTTT.

This clone was found once. The J gene is TRBJ1-1, the V gene TRBV27; 12 positions agree with TRBD1. The CDR3 length is 17 residues. V was pared by 7 bases and J by 4 bases, with 13 bases of the junction left unmatched. Germline values: CDR1 MNHEY, CDR2 SMNVEV (reference sequence). In nucleotides, the CDR3 is TGTGCCAGCAAGCGACCGGGACAGGGGGCGCGAGGCACTGAAGCTTTCTTT. Its translation: CASKRPGQGARGTEAFF.

The rearrangement uses TRBV2 and TRBJ1-5; D gene ambiguous. The CDR3 runs to 16 residues. V was pared by 1 base and J by 4 bases, with 14 bases between. The germline gives CDR1 SNHLY, CDR2 FYNNEI. The DNA for the CDR3 is TGTGCCAGCAGTGAAGTTTCCGGGATGGGGAATCAGCCCCAGCATTTT. Translating gives CASSEVSGMGNQPQHF.

The rearrangement links TRBV5-1 to TRBJ2-1; 13 bases are a match to TRBD2. Germline CDR1 is SGHRS and CDR2 is YFSETQ. The CDR3 covers 18 residues. After removal of 3 bases from V and 0 bases from J, the junction contained 6 bases not matched to a gene. This chain's CDR3 is CASSWGLAGISSYNEQFF. CDR3 coding DNA: TGCGCCAGCAGCTGGGGACTAGCGGGAATAAGCTCCTACAATGAGCAGTTCTTC. Full variable domain (outside the CDR3, taken from reference TRBV5-1 and TRBJ2-1): KAGVTQTPRYLIKTRGQQVTLSCSPISGHRSVSWYQQTPGQGLQFLFEYFSETQRNKGNFPGRFSGRQFSNSRSEMNVSTLELGDSALYLCASSWGLAGISSYNEQFFGPGTRLTVL.

The V and J genes are TRBV27 and TRBJ2-7, with 14 bases that match TRBD2. The CDR3 extends over 17 amino acids. Germline V gene lookup returns CDR1 MNHEY and CDR2 SMNVEV (reference sequence). Unmatched junction bases numbered 6, after V lost 2 bases and J lost 3 bases. The CDR3 region has the DNA TGTGCCAGCAGTTTAATGCCGGGGACTAGCGGGAGCTACGAGCAGTACTTC. Its translation: CASSLMPGTSGSYEQYF.

V gene TRBV4-1 combines with J gene TRBJ1-1; TRBD1 aligns across 8 bases. Germline V gene data show CDR1 as MGHRA and CDR2 as YSYEKL. V trimming: 3 bases; J trimming: 4 bases; junction bases outside the gene matches: 10. There are 16 residues in the CDR3. In DNA, the CDR3 is TGCGCCAGCAGCCAGCTAACGGGACAGGTTCGCACTGAAGCTTTCTTT. Protein: CASSQLTGQVRTEAFF.

The J gene is TRBJ2-5, the V gene TRBV20-1; D gene uncertain. Germline V gene data show CDR1 as DFQATT and CDR2 as SNEGSKA (reference sequence). V dropped 0 bases and J dropped 7 bases, with 6 bases sitting between them. This CDR3 comprises 11 residues. The CDR3 DNA is TGCAGTGCTAGAGATAGTGGGACCCAGTACTTC. Translating gives CSARDSGTQYF.

The genes are TRBV5-1 and TRBJ2-3; D possibly corresponds to TRBD2 (6 bases). V was trimmed by 4 bases and J by 3 bases, leaving 15 bases between them. Germline lookup yields CDR1 SGHRS and CDR2 YFSETQ. This CDR3 is 15 amino acids long. CDR3 nucleotides: TGCGCCAGCAGCGCCGATGGAGGGCCGACAGATACGCAGTATTTT. Protein product: CASSADGGPTDTQYF.

The V and J genes are TRBV4-1 and TRBJ1-4, with 7 positions matching TRBD1. Losses at the gene ends were 3 bases for V and 3 bases for J; bases not matched to a gene: 4. Germline V CDR1 and CDR2: MGHRA, YSYEKL. This CDR3 contains 15 residues. The CDR3 sequence is CASSQPGQSNEKLFF. CDR3 DNA: TGCGCCAGCAGCCAGCCGGGACAGTCTAATGAAAAACTGTTTTTT.

This clone was seen more than once but under ten times. V is TRBV5-1 and J is TRBJ2-1; D possibly corresponds to TRBD1 (5 bases). The germline V gene encodes CDR1 SGHRS and CDR2 YFSETQ. The V end lost 4 bases, the J end lost 10 bases, and 15 bases lay between the germline ends. This CDR3 is built from 13 residues. CDR3 protein: CASSPATVSEQFF. The DNA for the CDR3 is TGCGCCAGCAGCCCCGCGACAGTATCCGAGCAGTTCTTC.

V usage is TRBV7-9 and J usage is TRBJ1-1; TRBD1 matches at 10 bases. Germline CDR1 SEHNR, CDR2 FQNEAQ (reference sequence). The CDR3 runs 12 residues. With V trimmed by 4 bases and J by 11 bases, 4 bases remained unmatched. The CDR3 protein is CASSWDRGRAFF. For the CDR3, the DNA is TGTGCCAGCAGCTGGGACAGGGGTCGGGCTTTCTTT.

This chain joins TRBV4-2 and TRBJ2-7, with 10 bases aligning to TRBD2. The CDR3 runs 15 residues. The trim removed 4 bases at V and 4 bases at J, leaving 7 bases unmatched. Germline V gene sequence: CDR1 LGHNA, CDR2 YNFKEQ. The CDR3 DNA follows: TGTGCCAGCAGCCCTAGCGGGAGAGGCGGTTACGAGCAGTACTTC. Its protein product is CASSPSGRGGYEQYF.

This clone was seen only once. The chain links TRBV5-1 to TRBJ1-6; no firm D call. Deletions cut 0 bases from V and 3 bases from J, with 10 bases between. CDR1 is SGHRS and CDR2 is YFSETQ in the germline V gene. This CDR3 is built from 16 residues. CDR3 nucleotides: TGCGCCAGCAGCTTGGTTACTGGGAGCTATAATTCACCCCTCCACTTT. This translates into CASSLVTGSYNSPLHF.

This sequence joins TRBV19 and TRBJ2-7, with D tentatively TRBD2 (6 bases). V lost 0 bases and J 5 bases, leaving 14 bases between the germline ends. Looked up from germline, CDR1 is LNHDA and CDR2 is SQIVND (reference sequence). This CDR3 has 15 amino acids. The CDR3 DNA reads as TGTGCCAGTAGTATAGATGTTCTAGCGCCTAACGAGCAGTACTTC. It translates to CASSIDVLAPNEQYF.

V is TRBV10-2 and J is TRBJ2-7, with 11 bases lining up with TRBD1. With 6 bases clipped from V and 3 bases from J, the junction kept 4 bases outside the gene matches. Per the germline V gene, CDR1 is WSHSY and CDR2 is SAAADI. This CDR3 comprises 14 residues. The CDR3 DNA reads as TGCGCCAGCAGCCTCGGGACAGGGGGCTACGAGCAGTACTTC. This gives the protein CASSLGTGGYEQYF.

This chain uses TRBV6-5 with TRBJ2-2; D unresolved. CDR3 length: 14 residues. Trimming left V 6 bases short and J 7 bases short, with 15 bases between. Germline V gene lookup returns CDR1 MNHEY and CDR2 SVGAGI. The DNA for the CDR3 is TGTGCCAGCAGCGAGAGCAACCCGAACGGGGAGCTGTTTTTT. This translates into CASSESNPNGELFF.

The gene calls are TRBV9 and TRBJ2-2, with 11 bases matching TRBD2. This CDR3 contains 16 residues. Per the germline V gene, CDR1 is SGDLS and CDR2 is YYNGEE. Unmatched junction bases numbered 7, after V lost 3 bases and J lost 6 bases. CDR3 nucleotides: TGTGCCAGCAGCGCCGGGACTAGCGGCGTGTCCGGGGAGCTGTTTTTT. Its protein product is CASSAGTSGVSGELFF.

The J gene is TRBJ1-1, the V gene TRBV7-9, with no clear D. Trimming removed 3 bases at V and 5 bases at J, with 10 bases between. The CDR3 extends over 13 amino acids. In germline, CDR1 is SEHNR, CDR2 FQNEAQ (reference sequence). This chain's CDR3 is CASSFSEDTEAFF. The CDR3 region has the DNA TGTGCCAGCAGCTTCTCGGAGGATACTGAAGCTTTCTTT.

The V and J genes are TRBV10-3 and TRBJ1-1; 11 nucleotides agree with TRBD1. Trimming cost V 4 bases and J 1 base; bases outside gene matches: 2. CDR1 is ENHRY and CDR2 is SYGVKD in the germline V gene. The CDR3 length is 15 residues. The CDR3 nucleotides are TGTGCCATCAGTGGAGGGACAGGGGGGAACACTGAAGCTTTCTTT. It encodes CAISGGTGGNTEAFF.

The CDR3, as DNA: TGTGCCAGCAGCTTAGGTCCCGGACACAATCAGCCCCAGCATTTT. This codes for CASSLGPGHNQPQHF. The chain links TRBV7-2 to TRBJ1-5; a weak D match, TRBD1 (5 bases). Trimming left V 1 base short and J 3 bases short, with 10 bases between. The germline gives CDR1 SGHTA, CDR2 FQGNSA. CDR3 length: 15 amino acids.

V gene TRBV2 combines with J gene TRBJ1-2; 7 nucleotides match TRBD1. The V gene end was trimmed by 1 base and the J gene end by 8 bases; junction bases not matched to a gene: 10. The CDR3 runs to 15 residues. CDR1 SNHLY and CDR2 FYNNEI come from the germline V gene. Here the CDR3 DNA reads TGTGCCAGCAGTGAAGAACCGAACAGGGGTAACGGCTACACCTTC. Its translation: CASSEEPNRGNGYTF.

For this clone: This same CDR3 is encoded by further DNA sequences in the sample. V gene TRBV20-1 combines with J gene TRBJ2-1; the D is unclear. CDR3 length equals 11 residues. The V end lost 2 bases, the J end lost 4 bases, and 3 bases lay between the germline ends. CDR1 and CDR2 from the germline V gene are DFQATT and SNEGSKA (reference sequence). DNA for the CDR3: TGCAGTGCTAGACTGTACAATGAGCAGTTCTTC. Its protein product is CSARLYNEQFF.

The V and J genes are TRBV13 and TRBJ2-2; a possible D gene is TRBD1 (5 bases). Germline CDR1 reads PRHDT; CDR2 reads FYEKMQ (reference sequence). There are 17 residues in the CDR3. Trimming shortened V by 3 bases and J by 2 bases, and 16 bases separated the two germline ends. In DNA, the CDR3 is TGTGCCAGCAGCTTTAACTGGGGCCGCAGAAACACCGGGGAGCTGTTTTTT. This codes for CASSFNWGRRNTGELFF.

The CDR3 here is CASSLGTDLIYGYTF. CDR3 nucleotide sequence: TGTGCCAGCAGCTTGGGGACAGACCTTATTTATGGCTACACCTTC. This chain joins TRBV5-4 and TRBJ1-2; possibly TRBD1 for D (6 bases). Trimming left V 0 bases short and J 5 bases short, with 14 bases between. The CDR3 is made up of 15 amino acids. Per germline, CDR1 SGHNT and CDR2 YYREEE (reference sequence).

This sequence joins TRBV6-4 and TRBJ1-6; D may be TRBD1 (6 bases). The CDR3 has 16 amino acids. Trimming pared 3 bases from V and 0 bases from J, leaving 9 bases between. Germline V gene data show CDR1 as MRHNA and CDR2 as SNTAGT. The CDR3 is CASSEGAYSYNSPLHF. The CDR3 DNA follows: TGTGCCAGCAGTGAGGGGGCCTACTCCTATAATTCACCCCTCCACTTT.

For the CDR3, the DNA is TGTGCCAGCAGTGAAAGGGGGCGGAACACTGAAGCTTTCTTT. It yields the protein CASSERGRNTEAFF. The chain has TRBV6-1 and TRBJ1-1; TRBD1 agrees at 7 bases. Trimming took 2 bases from V and 1 from J; bases not matched to a gene: 1. The CDR3 sequence is 14 residues long. The V gene's germline CDR1 is MNHNS and CDR2 SASEGT.

This clone was counted once. The chain has TRBV19 and TRBJ1-3, with 7 bases identical to TRBD1. The trim removed 7 bases at V and 0 bases at J, leaving 9 bases unmatched. In germline, CDR1 is LNHDA, CDR2 SQIVND (reference sequence). This CDR3 region has 16 residues. The CDR3 bases are TGTGCCAGTATAAAGGACAGGACGCGCTCTGGAAACACCATATATTTT. This encodes CASIKDRTRSGNTIYF.

The chain recombines TRBV24-1 with TRBJ2-5; the match to TRBD2 covers 12 bases. This CDR3 has 15 residues. CDR1 KGHDR and CDR2 SFDVKD come from the germline V gene. The junction had 3 bases not matched to a gene; V was cut back by 3 bases and J by 5 bases. The DNA of the CDR3 is TGTGCCACCAGTGATCCCGGGACTAGCGGGGAGACCCAGTACTTC. Encoded protein: CATSDPGTSGETQYF.

V gene TRBV19 combines with J gene TRBJ1-2; D is possibly TRBD1 (5 bases). Deletions cut 11 bases from V and 8 bases from J, with 21 bases between. CDR3 size: 13 residues. CDR1 is LNHDA, CDR2 SQIVND, per germline (reference sequence). The CDR3 is CAPHNGGRCGYTF. CDR3 in DNA: TGTGCCCCACATAATGGGGGGAGATGCGGCTACACCTTC.

The V call is TRBV12-5, the J call TRBJ2-2; TRBD1 matches 10 bases. Per germline, CDR1 LGHNT and CDR2 FRNRAP. V shed 4 bases, J shed 5 bases, and the junction held 7 bases outside the gene matches. The CDR3 is 16 amino acids. CDR3 protein: CASGSPGTGVTGELFF. The CDR3 DNA follows: TGTGCTAGTGGTTCCCCCGGGACAGGGGTGACCGGGGAGCTGTTTTTT.

V gene TRBV3-1 (or the pseudogene TRBV3-2) combines with J gene TRBJ2-7; possible D gene TRBD2, 6 bases. CDR3 size: 16 residues. Trimming removed 0 bases at V and 0 bases at J, with 12 bases between. Germline V gene sequence: CDR1 LGHDT, CDR2 YNNKEL (reference sequence). CDR3 bases: TGTGCCAGCAGCCAAGACCGGAGGGGCAACTCCTACGAGCAGTACTTC. Translated: CASSQDRRGNSYEQYF.

This clone was counted between two and nine times. This chain uses TRBV18 with TRBJ1-2; TRBD1 is a possible D gene (6 bases). CDR3 length equals 14 residues. Germline loops: CDR1 KGHSH, CDR2 LQKENI. With 3 bases removed from V and 4 bases from J, the gap between germline ends came to 12 bases. The CDR3 DNA reads TGTGCCAGCTCACCTCTGGGGGCAGGCTATGGCTACACCTTC. It codes for CASSPLGAGYGYTF.